These T cell receptor beta chains were read from a single sample in a study of T cell responses to AZD1222 COVID-19 vaccine. Libraries were prepared by immunoSEQ multiplex PCR; TCRdb keeps only in-frame clonotypes and omits some of them. The table has 95,000 to 100,000 clones, 90% seen once. Here the sequenced sample was peripheral blood, taken on day 0 of AZD1222 vaccination. The source of these receptors is an adult in good health. The CDR3 runs from the conserved cysteine through the conserved F or W. The D gene is left open where the match is weak. A clone size is listed for some rows: how often the clone was seen (once, few, many), or a class if it is expanded.

.,TRBJ2-2,TRBV3-1/TRBV3-2,.,CASSQDRAVTGELFF,TGTGCCAGCAGCCAAGATCGGGCTGTCACCGGGGAGCTGTTTTTT
.,TRBJ2-1,TRBV5-4,.,CASSSLPPGYNEQFF,TGTGCCAGCAGCTCGTTACCCCCGGGGTACAATGAGCAGTTCTTC
TRBD2,TRBJ2-5,TRBV4-1,.,CASSQVGGRLEETQYF,TGCGCCAGCAGCCAGGTAGGCGGGAGACTCGAAGAGACCCAGTACTTC
TRBD1,TRBJ1-1,TRBV3-1/TRBV3-2,.,CASSRGTGRGNTEAFF,TGTGCCAGCAGCCGAGGGACAGGTCGGGGAAACACTGAAGCTTTCTTT
.,TRBJ2-1,TRBV5-4,.,CASSTDAGEQFF,TGTGCCAGCAGCACGGACGCGGGGGAGCAGTTCTTC
.,TRBJ1-3,TRBV28,once,CASSLLWGSGNTIYF,TGTGCCAGCAGTTTATTATGGGGCTCTGGAAACACCATATATTTT
.,TRBJ1-1,TRBV2,.,CASSSWTEAFF,TGTGCCAGCAGCTCATGGACTGAAGCTTTCTTT
TRBD1,TRBJ2-3,TRBV18,.,CASSRRRGGGTDTQYF,TGTGCCAGCTCACGACGACGAGGGGGCGGCACAGATACGCAGTATTTT
TRBD1,TRBJ1-1,TRBV5-8,.,CASSLVDRVEAFF,TGTGCCAGCAGCTTGGTCGACAGGGTAGAAGCTTTCTTT
.,TRBJ1-6,TRBV6-5,.,CASSYADGGNSPLHF,TGTGCCAGCAGTTACGCGGACGGTGGGAATTCACCCCTCCACTTT
.,TRBJ1-1,TRBV6-6,.,CASTASATEAFF,TGTGCCAGCACTGCATCGGCCACTGAAGCTTTCTTT
.,TRBJ1-3,TRBV7-8,once,CASSPETGRAGNTIYF,TGTGCCAGCAGCCCCGAGACGGGCAGGGCTGGAAACACCATATATTTT
TRBD2,TRBJ2-1,TRBV5-1,.,CASSRGGTSGLNEQFF,TGCGCCAGCAGCCGGGGAGGGACTAGCGGGCTCAATGAGCAGTTCTTC
.,TRBJ1-1,TRBV27,.,CASTRGGLNTEAFF,TGTGCCAGCACACGTGGGGGTTTAAACACTGAAGCTTTCTTT
.,TRBJ2-3,TRBV19,once,CASSPRYLTDTQYF,TGTGCCAGTAGCCCCAGGTATCTGACAGATACGCAGTATTTT
.,TRBJ1-2,TRBV21-1,.,CAIQIQRTGGEPNYGYTF,TGTGCCATACAAATTCAAAGGACAGGGGGCGAACCTAACTATGGCTACACCTTC
.,TRBJ2-3,TRBV5-6,.,CASSLGNGYTQYF,TGTGCCAGCAGCTTGGGTAATGGATATACGCAGTATTTT
.,TRBJ1-6,TRBV5-4,.,CASSPGMDNSPLHF,TGTGCCAGCAGCCCAGGAATGGATAATTCACCCCTCCACTTT
.,TRBJ2-1,TRBV3-1/TRBV3-2,.,CASSRTSNEQFF,TGTGCCAGCAGCCGTACGAGTAATGAGCAGTTCTTC
.,TRBJ1-2,TRBV10-1,.,CASTAFLTPYGYTF,TGCGCCAGCACCGCGTTCTTGACTCCCTATGGCTACACCTTC
.,TRBJ1-5,TRBV30,.,CAWSVQGDQPQHF,TGTGCCTGGAGTGTACAGGGCGATCAGCCCCAGCATTTT
.,TRBJ2-2,TRBV5-1,.,CASSKDPSAAGELFF,TGCGCCAGCAGCAAGGACCCCTCGGCGGCCGGGGAGCTGTTTTTT
TRBD1,TRBJ1-4,TRBV28,.,CASSSGQSNEKLFF,TGTGCCAGCAGTTCGGGACAGAGTAATGAAAAACTGTTTTTT
.,TRBJ1-2,TRBV5-4,.,CASRVGAYGYTF,TGTGCCAGCAGAGTAGGGGCGTATGGCTACACCTTC
.,TRBJ1-2,TRBV19,.,CASSPDVMGGNYGYTF,TGTGCCAGTAGTCCTGACGTTATGGGGGGTAACTATGGCTACACCTTC
TRBD1,TRBJ2-7,TRBV5-5,.,CASSLEAWDRTYEQYF,TGTGCCAGCAGCTTGGAAGCGTGGGACAGGACCTACGAGCAGTACTTC